This T cell receptor (beta chain) was retrieved from a study of cytomegalovirus exposure and HLA in healthy donors (dated by TCRdb to the late 2010s). With regard to the full study: An earlier analysis of roughly 500 of the donors reported 250 to 300 Gb of sequence data and around 120 million unique TCR beta sequences from 150 million to 200 million T cells. Approximately 310 gigabases of sequencing data and 70 million to 100 million unique TCR sequences were included in an early release covering roughly 700 HLA-typed donors. Of the roughly 410 genotyped donors, less than 90% were placed in the genetic ancestry cluster associated with self-reported Caucasian donors. The study was designed to test whether signatures of past pathogen exposure could be identified by cataloging public T cell receptors. Using immunosequencing, the study profiled T cell repertoires from about 610 subjects and related those repertoires to cytomegalovirus serostatus. In addition to the first cohort of 666 subjects, a separate validation cohort of approximately 120 different subjects was used. To predict cytomegalovirus infection status, the study combined high-throughput TCR immunosequencing, statistical association of individual TCRs with disease status, and machine learning. To study patterns of TCR occurrence, a later analysis re-analyzed previously published TCR beta repertoires from just over 650 donors and added high-resolution HLA genotyping. Rather than drawing on any new phenotypic data, the later analysis identified candidate immune exposures from TCR beta sequences and the way those sequences occurred across donors. An earlier analysis of a few hundred of the donors applied high-throughput TCR beta sequencing to assess whether each TCR beta V gene segment acted as functional or pseudogenic. Alongside the repertoire data, information on donor age, sex, ethnicity and CMV serostatus was compiled. A later genetic analysis used genome-wide SNP genotypes for about 65% of the roughly 700 donors, treating that subset as a discovery cohort. All discovery cohort repertoires had been generated using a single sequencing platform. HLA typing covered class I and class II loci at four-digit resolution. Typing coverage differed by locus: A, B, C, DRB1 and DQB1 were typed in roughly 629-640 donors, DQA1 in approximately 520, DPA1 in some 610, and DPB1 in about 450. Five DR-DQ haplotypes were handled as single units for association and clustering because linkage in the cohort was strong. Among 350 to 400 genotyped donors of the cohort, an average of around 240,000 unique TCR beta nucleotide sequences were sequenced per donor, roughly 18% of them non-productive. The full study reports these points: Strong co-occurrence of HLA alleles, especially DR and DQ, made assigning TCR associations to individual alleles difficult. A total of 164 TCR beta chains were listed by the study as associated with cytomegalovirus. It was suggested by the authors that the approach could potentially be generalized to other disease states and immunological phenotypes. V-gene and J-gene trimming of TCR beta chains was associated with a missense DCLRE1C variant in a later genetic analysis, and the association was replicated in an independent cohort. Because counts were too low, 15 to 20 rarely observed V segments, including chromosome 9 orphons, were left out of the earlier analysis of 587 of the donors. In a later genetic analysis, fewer N-insertions in productive TCRs were reported among donors in an Asian-associated ancestry cluster than the roughly 700-donor mean. Most TCR sequences were observed very rarely across donors, whereas some public TCRs were present in many individuals. Because HLA typing was missing for some donors at each locus, association tests included only the typed subset. A later analysis found that HLA-associated TCR beta chains were more clonally expanded and had lower generation probabilities than equally common non-associated chains. For the cohort, immune exposure information was limited to CMV serostatus. A later analysis reported that several top co-occurrence clusters appeared linked to parvovirus B19, influenza, CMV and Epstein-Barr virus. A cluster of highly shared sequence variants was judged likely to represent a technical artifact of the sequencing pipeline. Sequencing depth was assumed to be roughly uniform across donors in the presence/absence analyses, though that assumption may not hold. Linkage disequilibrium might explain the correlated functional status among segregating V segments, but an unknown experimental factor could not be excluded. In a later analysis, the rate of TCR association differed among HLA loci, with DRB1 alleles having the most associated TCRs and HLA-C alleles having the fewest. According to a later analysis, most CMV-associated TCR beta chains appeared to be HLA-restricted, and the HLA associations seemed to be driven largely by CMV exposure. In an earlier analysis of 500 to 650 of the donors, most TCR beta V segments appeared in productive rearrangements about 90% or about 30% of the time, broadly matching IMGT annotations. A further reported finding was that TCR beta sequences accurately predicted the HLA-A and HLA-B alleles for most subjects in the first cohort. Cytomegalovirus status was reported to be diagnosed by the classifier with high specificity and sensitivity in both the original and validation cohorts. Specific HLA alleles were associated with around 18,000 TCR beta sequences at a false discovery rate of 0.05 in a later analysis. Some IMGT-functional V segments, including TRBV6-2 and TRBV6-3, could not be distinguished by the 87-base-pair reads and were therefore excluded. Three of the identified cytomegalovirus-associated TCR beta chains were confirmed in vitro to be specific for cytomegalovirus antigens. This cohort had only TCR beta chains sequenced, and the lack of alpha or paired-chain data limited which features could be detected.

The cohort consisted of hundreds of healthy bone marrow donors. At the time of sampling, every cohort member was nominally healthy, though immune exposures that went unrecorded were likely present. The donor tested CMV seronegative, placing the donor among the 350 or so seronegative members of the cohort. Each donor provided a peripheral blood sample, and peripheral blood mononuclear cells were used for TCR beta sequencing. Genomic DNA was extracted from the blood cell samples with the Qiagen DNeasy Blood Extraction Kit. Library generation was performed with the immunoSEQ multiplex PCR assay. The multiplex PCR relied on a mix of 60 forward primers for TCR Vbeta segments and 13 reverse primers for TCR Jbeta segments. The CDR3 region of rearranged TCR beta genes was amplified from genomic DNA by a multiplex PCR assay. Amplified TCR beta libraries were sequenced as 87-base-pair reads on the Illumina HiSeq System. In the paper's pipeline: A later analysis tallied tens of millions of unique TCR beta chains across the approximately 670 repertoires, and around 9.9 million of those chains were shared by two or more donors. Raw reads were error-corrected and collapsed into unique sequences with a nearest-neighbor algorithm that merged closely related sequences to remove PCR and sequencing errors. V, D and J gene segments were assigned by aligning CDR3 sequences to IMGT reference sequences. For a sequence to be retained, a match of at least six nucleotides to both a V gene segment and a J gene segment was required. Rearrangements were classified as productive when the CDR3 lacked stop codons and remained in frame with V and J, and all other rearrangements were classified as non-productive. Following IMGT convention, CDR3 was defined as the stretch from the second conserved V-encoded cysteine up to the conserved J-encoded phenylalanine. The earlier analysis of 587 of the donors excluded sequences that lacked an unambiguous match to a single V gene segment. An earlier analysis of around 600 of the donors classified V segments as functional when productive rearrangements were above 56.7% and as segregating when the standard deviation between donors was above 5%. A statistical classification framework was built to diagnose cytomegalovirus status from the catalog of TCR beta chain sequences. In a later analysis, TCR nucleotide sequences were compared against IMGT/GENE-DB human TR gene sequences so that V and J genes could be assigned. A later analysis assigned CDR3 sequences and most-parsimonious VDJ recombination scenarios with the TCRdist pipeline. A later analysis defined each TCR beta chain by its CDR3 amino acid sequence plus V-gene family, and excluded reads lacking a unique V-gene family. As a way to deal with suspected cross-contamination and a sequencing artifact, a later analysis dropped approximately 570 nucleotide sequences that were highly shared and had low generation probability. In a later analysis, a clonal expansion index was calculated for each public chain from normalized within-repertoire ranks of inferred template counts. In a later analysis, generation probabilities were computed using a VDJ recombination model fitted to out-of-frame rearrangements, and the results were checked against IGoR. Hypergeometric tests were used in a later analysis to score TCR-TCR, TCR-HLA and TCR-CMV co-occurrence, with a repertoire-size bias correction applied to the TCR pairs. To estimate false discovery rates, a later analysis permuted the HLA or CMV assignments 20 times. In a later analysis, co-occurring TCRs were grouped with DBSCAN, and TCRdist sequence similarity was added when clustering was performed within HLA-allele-positive subsets. Repertoires with fewer than 30,000 or more than 120,000 public chains were left out of co-occurrence clustering, as were about five repertoires with anomalous nucleotide sharing. Imported from immuneACCESS, the table was reduced by TCRdb to in-frame sequences with V and J called. These copies leave out some clones; in studies compared against another copy, an unresolved V gene accounts for under half, and the cause of the remainder is not known. From that table come the V and J calls and clone size; the DNA was used to work out D and trimming. Across this sample there are 100,000 to 120,000 clones, with more than 65% seen only once. Approximately 3% of the sample comes from the top ten.

V sheds 6 bases and J sheds 4 bases, leaving 28 bases between their ends. The cysteine opens and the phenylalanine closes a CDR3 of 18 amino acids. The entry retains the CDR3 DNA only, 54 bases that are in frame from base 1. Taken from the germline V gene, the CDR1 and CDR2 loops are SNHLY and FYNNEI. Of note for this clone: What antigen it recognizes has not been identified. No per-base quality is available; no much larger clone lies one base away.

The receptor was isolated from a man aged 30-40 years in good health and CMV-seronegative. In this chain, TRBV2 is recombined with TRBJ2-7; 6 matching bases give a weak D call of TRBD2. The sample taken for sequencing was PBMCs. The CDR3 protein is CASSLGSGREGLIYEQYF. In nucleotides, the sequence is TGTGCCAGCAGCTTAGGCAGTGGGCGGGAAGGTCTGATTTACGAGCAGTACTTC. Full variable domain (CDR3 extended with the reference TRBV2 and TRBJ2-7 proteins): EPEVTQTPSHQVTQMGQEVILRCVPISNHLYFYWYRQILGQKVEFLVSFYNNEISEKSEIFDDQFSVERPDGSNFTLKIRSTKLEDSAMYFCASSLGSGREGLIYEQYFGPGTRLTVT.